These T cell receptor beta chains were read from a single sample in a study of spatial heterogeneity in lung cancer. Using its own MiXCR run on the 5' RACE reads, TCRdb lists one record per CDR3 protein. The profile covers more than 75,000 distinct CDR3 sequences, with 15% to 20% appearing a single time and roughly 22% taken by the ten largest. This specimen was PBMCs, taken at follow-up. The receptors come from a male donor with early-stage non-small cell lung cancer. The CDR3 runs from the conserved cysteine through the conserved F or W. D genes are given only for firm matches. Size is omitted from some rows. Given values are once, few, many or a class for expanded clones.

TRBJ1-1 few TRBV6-5 NA TGTGCCAGCAGTTACTCGAGGACGTCTAACACTGAAGCTTTCTTT CASSYSRTSNTEAFF
TRBJ2-1 few TRBV5-5 TRBD2 TGTGCCAGCAGCCGCACTAGCGGGGGCAGGGATGAGCAGTTCTTC CASSRTSGGRDEQFF
TRBJ2-2 NA TRBV4-3 NA TGCGCCAGCAGCCAAGGAGGGGCGAACACCGGGGAGCTGTTTTTT CASSQGGANTGELFF
TRBJ2-1 NA TRBV11-2 NA TGTGCCAGCAGCTTACAACCGGGGTCGGGCAATGAGCAGTTCTTC CASSLQPGSGNEQFF
TRBJ1-1 few TRBV29-1 TRBD1 TGCAGCGTTCAGGGGGCGAACACTGAAGCTTTCTTT CSVQGANTEAFF
TRBJ2-3 many TRBV29-1 NA TGCAGCGCCCAGACCGGGACAGATACGCAGTATTTT CSAQTGTDTQYF
TRBJ1-5 NA TRBV5-1 NA TGCGCCAGCAGTCAAGACAGCAATAGCAATCAGCCCCAGCATTTT CASSQDSNSNQPQHF
TRBJ1-1 NA TRBV20-1 NA TGCAGTGTTAGGGGCGCTGGGAACACTGAAGCTTTCTTT CSVRGAGNTEAFF
TRBJ1-1 NA TRBV29-1 NA TGCAGCGTTTGGGGGGCCCAGGACAAAAACACTGAAGCTTTCTTT CSVWGAQDKNTEAFF
TRBJ2-1 few TRBV7-2 TRBD1 TGTGCCAGCAGCGCGTCCCGGGACAGGTACAATGAGCAGTTCTTC CASSASRDRYNEQFF
TRBJ1-4 NA TRBV25-1 TRBD1 TGTGCCAGCAGTGATGACAGGGGACGTGAAAAACTGTTTTTT CASSDDRGREKLFF
TRBJ1-6 NA TRBV12-3/TRBV12-4 NA TGTGCCAGCAGTTCCCGACAGCGGAGCTCCTATAATTCACCCCTCCACTTT CASSSRQRSSYNSPLHF
TRBJ2-7 few TRBV12-3/TRBV12-4 TRBD2 TGTGCCAGCAGAATGACCGGGACTAGCAACTCCGAGCAGTACTTC CASRMTGTSNSEQYF
TRBJ2-7 NA TRBV4-1 NA TGCGCCAGCAGCCAAGAGGAGGTGGTCTCCTACGAGCAGTACTTC CASSQEEVVSYEQYF